This TCR beta chain comes out of a study of blood T cell repertoires in COVID-19 (dated by TCRdb to about 2020). About the investigation overall: Samples from collaborators originated in the United States, Italy and Spain and spanned both the acute and convalescent phases of COVID-19. The prospective study material was composed of cDNA or gDNA derived from T cells, B-cell-depleted T cells, or PBMCs. Deeply sampled blood TCRbeta repertoires from subjects exposed to, actively infected with, or recovered from COVID-19 were included in the dataset. The repertoires were made available in a free public database intended to serve as a resource for research on the immune response to SARS-CoV-2. Samples were obtained from the ongoing ImmuneRACE study (first 160 participants) and from 1,000 to 1,500 subjects provided by 6 global collaborators. The sample metadata nearly always contained a de-identified subject ID, COVID-19 status, age in years and sex. Where available, HLA class I and class II types were taken from metadata supplied by the sample provider and were not determined by assay-based typing.

A distance of 2 bases separates the germline ends of V and J, which lose 2 bases and 5 bases respectively. Looking up the germline V gene yields CDR1 SGHAT and CDR2 FQNNGV. Including cysteine and phenylalanine, the CDR3 has 11 amino acids. Kept here is only the CDR3 DNA, which spans 33 bases and is read in frame from base 1. The immunoSEQ Assay, a bias-controlled multiplex PCR, was used to amplify TCRbeta CDR3 regions from genomic DNA. The study's own analysis went as follows. The number of nucleated cells in each sample was estimated by amplification of reference gene primers within the assay. Sequence reads were collapsed and filtered to measure the absolute abundance of every unique TCRbeta CDR3 rearrangement. For each sample, productive Simpson clonality was calculated as the square root of Simpson's diversity index over productive rearrangements. The table was pulled from immuneACCESS by TCRdb, which kept in-frame rearrangements only. Such tables lose some clones; where checked, under half of the loss comes from unresolved V genes, and the rest has no known cause. The V and J calls and clone size are taken from that table; D and trimming were inferred from the DNA. This sample has over 300,000 clones in its table, and about 84% of those were observed once. 1.5% to 2% of the sample is in the top ten clones.

Whole blood was collected in K2EDTA tubes by collaborating institutions according to the institutions' own protocols. Collaborator samples were shipped for TCRbeta analysis as frozen whole blood, isolated PBMCs, or DNA extracted from either sample type. Overall study results and their limits: How much clinical and demographic metadata was included differed by source and by participant, and the metadata was provided uncurated.

Only a few counts were recorded for this clone. This clone's antigen is unknown. Nothing much larger sits one base from this clone, and base qualities are not available. Material for sequencing was peripheral blood. The receptor's source is a woman in her forties or fifties with acute or convalescent COVID-19. The rearranged chain carries TRBV11-2 and TRBJ2-3, with the D gene too uncertain to name. CDR3 loop: CASSLQDTQYF. In nucleotide form, the sequence is TGTGCCAGCAGCTTACAAGATACGCAGTATTTT.